The source of this T cell receptor beta chain is a study of blood T cell repertoires in COVID-19. As originally analysed: Amplification with reference gene primers provided the estimates of nucleated cell counts. The data were produced by immunoSEQ multiplex PCR, yet TCRdb's version contains in-frame clones alone and is incomplete. V and J calls and clone size are copied from that table; D and trimming were computed from the DNA. Here the sample spans roughly 200,000 clones, 80% to 85% being singletons. The germline CDR1 and CDR2 sequences are SGHTA and FQGNSA. Trimming removed 2 bases at V and 5 bases at J, with 10 bases between. The CDR3 spans 13 residues.

This chain uses TRBV7-2 with TRBJ2-7, with D possibly TRBD1 on 5 matching bases. Sequencing was performed on peripheral blood. This receptor was obtained from a woman at least 80 years old with COVID-19, enrolled during active disease. CDR3 coding DNA: TGTGCCAGCAGCTTAATGGGGCGGAACGAGCAGTACTTC. Translation: CASSLMGRNEQYF.